A single sample gave rise to the 26 T cell receptor beta chains below, sequenced in a study of early T cells in non-severe SARS-CoV-2 infection. TCRdb reprocessed the 5' RACE reads via MiXCR and lists one record per CDR3 protein. The data contain about 64,000 distinct CDR3 sequences, roughly 13% of them singletons. The sequencing used whole blood, collected at baseline. The receptors derive from an adult who was a healthcare worker with PCR-confirmed SARS-CoV-2 infection or an uninfected control (not recorded which).

This clonotype was seen more than once but under ten times. This chain links TRBV20-1 with TRBJ2-4; no reliable D call. Per the germline V gene, CDR1 is DFQATT and CDR2 is SNEGSKA (reference sequence). Deletions cut 0 bases from V and 4 bases from J, with 19 bases between. The CDR3 is made up of 17 amino acids. The CDR3 is CSAREVGGVLQKNIQYF. CDR3 sequence (DNA): TGCAGTGCTAGAGAGGTGGGCGGTGTCCTTCAAAAAAACATTCAGTACTTC.

This clonotype showed up just a few times. CDR3 region: CASSPMGRSTDTQYF. CDR3 nucleotide sequence: TGTGCCAGCAGCCCCATGGGAAGGAGCACAGATACGCAGTATTTT. The gene calls are TRBV7-9 and TRBJ2-3; D unresolved. Trimming removed 5 bases at V and 0 bases at J, with 12 bases between. This CDR3 is 15 amino acids long. Germline V gene lookup returns CDR1 SEHNR and CDR2 FQNEAQ (reference sequence).

This clonotype is medium-sized within its sample. This chain uses TRBV28 with TRBJ2-1; no definite D call. V was pared by 5 bases and J by 4 bases, with 15 bases between. Germline V CDR1 and CDR2: MDHEN, SYDVKM. CDR3 length: 15 residues. The CDR3 here is CASSTQTDGYNEQFF. The DNA of the CDR3 is TGTGCCAGCAGTACCCAAACCGACGGGTACAATGAGCAGTTCTTC.

By frequency in the sample, this clonotype is medium-sized. The V and J genes are TRBV5-7 and TRBJ2-1, with 8 bases identical to TRBD2. TRBV5-7 falls under the ORF class, with uncertain function. V shed 1 base and J 1 base; nucleotides not matched to a gene: 25. CDR3 length: 23 amino acids. CDR3 bases: TGTGCCAGCAGCTTGATCAACGGGAGGGCCCTCTCACCCCAGCATGGATCCTACAATGAGCAGTTCTTC. It yields the protein CASSLINGRALSPQHGSYNEQFF.

The CDR3 DNA is TGTGCCAGCAGCCAAAACATGAGGGAGACCCAGTACTTC. Amino acids: CASSQNMRETQYF. The rearrangement joins TRBV14 to TRBJ2-5; D is unclear. V lost 2 bases, J lost 5 bases, and 9 bases lay in between. The CDR3 has 13 residues. Germline CDR1 reads SGHDN; CDR2 reads FVKESK.

The chain joins TRBV28 to TRBJ2-7; D tentatively reads TRBD1 or TRBD2 (7 bases each). The CDR3 has 13 amino acids. Trimming shortened V by 7 bases and J by 4 bases, and 14 bases separated the two germline ends. Germline CDR1 MDHEN, CDR2 SYDVKM. CDR3 region: CASTQGGGYEQYF. CDR3 DNA: TGTGCCAGCACCCAGGGGGGGGGTTACGAGCAGTACTTC.

V gene TRBV3-1 combines with J gene TRBJ2-7; D is unresolved. There are 15 residues in the CDR3. The V end was cut by 3 bases, the J end by 3 bases, with 15 bases between. Germline-derived CDR1 and CDR2 are LGHDT and YNNKEL (reference sequence). The CDR3 region has the DNA TGTGCCAGCAGCCAGCCAAGGCGCAACGTCTACGAGCAGTACTTC. Its translation: CASSQPRRNVYEQYF.

This clonotype has more than one count but fewer than ten. The CDR3 region has the DNA TGTGCCTGGAAAACAGGGCAAGAGACCCAGTACTTC. This encodes CAWKTGQETQYF. The V gene is TRBV30, the J gene TRBJ2-5; D is possibly TRBD1 (6 bases). The germline V gene encodes CDR1 GTSNPN and CDR2 SVGIG (reference sequence). V dropped 4 bases and J dropped 2 bases, with 8 bases sitting between them. This CDR3 spans 12 amino acids.

The V and J genes are TRBV2 and TRBJ2-1; TRBD2 aligns across 9 bases. The CDR3 loop spans 13 amino acids. Germline V gene sequence: CDR1 SNHLY, CDR2 FYNNEI. V lost 8 bases, J lost 7 bases, and 6 bases stayed unmatched. In DNA, the CDR3 is TGTGCCAGCCTAGGGACTAGCATAAATGAGCAGTTCTTC. Its protein is CASLGTSINEQFF.

The rearrangement joins TRBV5-5 to TRBJ1-1; 7 nucleotides align to TRBD1. Germline values: CDR1 SGHKS, CDR2 YYEKEE (reference sequence). J gave up 4 bases and V 2 bases, and 11 bases lay outside the gene matches. This CDR3 is built from 16 residues. CDR3 sequence (DNA): TGTGCCAGCAGCTTCGGAAACAGGGGTGGATCCACTGAAGCTTTCTTT. It encodes CASSFGNRGGSTEAFF.

This clonotype has just a few counts. The chain is built from TRBV20-1 and TRBJ1-2, with D maybe TRBD1 (6 bases). Germline CDR1 is DFQATT and CDR2 is SNEGSKA (reference sequence). Trimming left V 0 bases short and J 4 bases short, with 21 bases between. The CDR3 covers 17 residues. In DNA, the CDR3 is TGCAGTGCTAGAGATCTGGCAGGGGAGGGACGAGTCTATGGCTACACCTTC. Translated: CSARDLAGEGRVYGYTF.

This clonotype was counted at least ten times. The rearrangement links TRBV20-1 to TRBJ1-1, with 7 bases aligning to TRBD1. Germline V lookup: CDR1 DFQATT, CDR2 SNEGSKA (reference sequence). The CDR3 spans 11 residues. DNA for the CDR3: TGCAGCGGGACAGCGAACACTGAAGCTTTCTTT. Protein product: CSGTANTEAFF.

This clonotype was seen ten or more times. The chain is built from TRBV28 and TRBJ2-1; 8 positions match TRBD2. Germline loops: CDR1 MDHEN, CDR2 SYDVKM. The junction had 5 bases not matched to a gene; V was cut back by 7 bases and J by 0 bases. The CDR3 loop spans 15 amino acids. The DNA for the CDR3 is TGTGCCAGCATCCTAGCGGGTCTCTCCTACAATGAGCAGTTCTTC. Translating gives CASILAGLSYNEQFF.

About this clonotype: This could be a read error, since a much larger clone is one nucleotide away. This sequence joins TRBV11-2 and TRBJ2-2, with a weak D call TRBD2 (5 bases). Germline assignment: CDR1 SGHAT and CDR2 FQNNGV. The V end was cut by 7 bases, the J end by 7 bases, with 25 bases between. The CDR3 covers 17 residues. CDR3 nucleotide sequence: TGTGCCAGCAACAACCACGGTACTGGGAGTCTTAGCGGGGAGCTGTTTTTT. Its protein product is CASNNHGTGSLSGELFF.

The chain has TRBV28 and TRBJ2-1; D is possibly TRBD2 (5 bases). The V and J ends lost 5 bases and 0 bases respectively, with 11 bases between them. CDR3 length: 15 residues. The germline V gene encodes CDR1 MDHEN and CDR2 SYDVKM. In DNA form, the CDR3 reads TGTGCCAGCAGTCCCGGCAGCGGCTCCTACAATGAGCAGTTCTTC. Protein sequence: CASSPGSGSYNEQFF.

The chain has TRBV27 and TRBJ2-7, with 9 bases aligning to TRBD2. Germline values: CDR1 MNHEY, CDR2 SMNVEV (reference sequence). After removal of 5 bases from V and 4 bases from J, the junction contained 6 bases not matched to a gene. The CDR3 contains 14 residues. The CDR3 DNA is TGTGCCAGCAGTCCACCCAGCGGGAGGTACGAGCAGTACTTC. It is translated as CASSPPSGRYEQYF.

The chain carries TRBV20-1 and TRBJ2-7; the match to TRBD1 covers 8 bases. With V trimmed by 6 bases and J by 6 bases, 10 bases remained unmatched. The germline V gene encodes CDR1 DFQATT and CDR2 SNEGSKA (reference sequence). The CDR3 runs to 13 residues. CDR3 region: CSAVDRVFGEQYF. The CDR3 DNA reads as TGCAGTGCCGTGGACAGGGTGTTTGGCGAGCAGTACTTC.

A few counts support this clonotype. V usage is TRBV20-1 and J usage is TRBJ2-1, with 7 bases matching TRBD2. CDR1 is DFQATT and CDR2 is SNEGSKA in the germline V gene (reference sequence). J gave up 9 bases and V 2 bases, and 7 bases lay outside the gene matches. The CDR3 runs 13 residues. The CDR3 DNA sequence: TGCAGTGCTAGAAGTGGGACTATCGGTGAGCAGTTCTTC. It specifies CSARSGTIGEQFF.

This clonotype has just a few counts. The rearrangement links TRBV20-1 to TRBJ2-1; perhaps TRBD2 as D (6 bases). The length of the CDR3 is 14 residues. From germline, CDR1 is DFQATT and CDR2 SNEGSKA (reference sequence). V lost 6 bases and J lost 3, with 15 bases in between. CDR3 residues: CSANPGTDYNEQFF. The CDR3 coding sequence is TGCAGTGCCAACCCCGGGACTGACTACAATGAGCAGTTCTTC.

V usage is TRBV5-1 and J usage is TRBJ1-2; D is unresolved. The CDR3 extends over 14 amino acids. Germline loops: CDR1 SGHRS, CDR2 YFSETQ. V lost 0 bases and J 2 bases, leaving 8 bases between the germline ends. This chain's CDR3 is CASSLEPQNYGYTF. CDR3 DNA: TGCGCCAGCAGCTTGGAACCCCAGAACTATGGCTACACCTTC.

As for this clonotype: Sequence at one end of the junction differs from germline and may be a read error. This chain links TRBV6-6 with TRBJ2-4; the D gene could be TRBD1 or TRBD2 (5 bases each). Germline V gene sequence: CDR1 MNHNY, CDR2 SVGAGI (reference sequence). This CDR3 comprises 17 residues. The CDR3 DNA reads as TGTGCCAGCAGTTCCCGGGACGGATTATTAGCCAAAAACATTCGGTACTTC. This translates into CASSSRDGLLAKNIRYF.

The genes are TRBV2 and TRBJ2-7, with unresolved D. The CDR3 runs to 15 residues. CDR1 and CDR2 (germline): SNHLY, FYNNEI. The V gene lost 7 bases and the J gene lost 2 bases, with 18 bases spanning the gap. The CDR3 reads CASKDGPLIPYEQYF. The CDR3 DNA is TGTGCCAGCAAGGACGGACCTCTAATCCCCTACGAGCAGTACTTC.

This clonotype was counted a few times. The chain is built from TRBV7-2 and TRBJ2-3; TRBD2 matches at 7 bases. With 5 bases clipped from V and 3 bases from J, the junction kept 11 bases outside the gene matches. The CDR3 has 16 amino acids. In germline, CDR1 is SGHTA, CDR2 FQGNSA. This CDR3 is CASSPRSAGSTDTQYF. DNA for the CDR3: TGTGCCAGCAGCCCCCGATCAGCGGGGTCAACAGATACGCAGTATTTT.

This chain connects TRBV12-3 or TRBV12-4 to TRBJ2-1; 7 bases line up with TRBD1. J was trimmed by 4 bases and V by 6 bases; bases with no gene match: 9. The CDR3 has 15 residues. The CDR3 region is CASRTPGTAYNEQFF. CDR3 bases: TGTGCCAGCAGGACACCGGGGACAGCATACAATGAGCAGTTCTTC.

This clonotype showed up just a few times. This chain uses TRBV13 with TRBJ2-7; D tentatively reads TRBD1 or TRBD2 (6 bases each). The CDR3 sequence is 14 residues long. Germline-derived CDR1 and CDR2 are PRHDT and FYEKMQ (reference sequence). The ends were cut back, 5 bases at V and 6 bases at J, with 17 bases in the middle. As DNA, the CDR3 is TGTGCCAGCAGCCCAGGGACAAGGGGAGGCGAGCAGTACTTC. Translating gives CASSPGTRGGEQYF.

The chain joins TRBV28 to TRBJ2-1; a weak D match, TRBD2 (6 bases). CDR1 and CDR2 from the germline V gene are MDHEN and SYDVKM. V was clipped by 5 bases and J by 15 bases, with 20 bases between them. This CDR3 has 13 residues. The CDR3: CASSPHGRGVRFF. CDR3 nucleotides: TGTGCCAGCAGTCCCCACGGTCGCGGGGTTCGGTTCTTC.